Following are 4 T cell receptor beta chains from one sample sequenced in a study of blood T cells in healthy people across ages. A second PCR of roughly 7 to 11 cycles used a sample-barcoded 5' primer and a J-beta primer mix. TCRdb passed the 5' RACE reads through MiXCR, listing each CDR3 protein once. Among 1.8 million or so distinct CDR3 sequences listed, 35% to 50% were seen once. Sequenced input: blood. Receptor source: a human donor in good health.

The CDR3 bases are TGCAGCGTTGCGGCCCCGGGCGTAGGTCCTCAAGAGACCCGGTACTTC. Protein sequence: CSVAAPGVGPQETRYF. V usage is TRBV29-1 and J usage is TRBJ2-7; D remains ambiguous. From germline, CDR1 is SQVTM and CDR2 ANQGSEA. Deletions cut 4 bases from V and 12 bases from J, with 31 bases between. CDR3 length: 16 amino acids.

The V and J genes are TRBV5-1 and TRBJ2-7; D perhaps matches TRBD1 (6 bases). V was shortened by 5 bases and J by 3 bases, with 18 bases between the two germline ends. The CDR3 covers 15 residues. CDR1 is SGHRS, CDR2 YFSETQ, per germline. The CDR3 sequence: CASRFVDSPYYEQYF. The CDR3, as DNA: TGCGCCAGCAGGTTCGTGGACAGTCCGTACTACGAGCAGTACTTC.

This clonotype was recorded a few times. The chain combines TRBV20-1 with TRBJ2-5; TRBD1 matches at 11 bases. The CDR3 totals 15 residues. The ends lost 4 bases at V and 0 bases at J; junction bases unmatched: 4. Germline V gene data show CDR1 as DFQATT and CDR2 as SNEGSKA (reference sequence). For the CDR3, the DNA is TGCAGTGCTAACTGGGGACAGGGGGACCAAGAGACCCAGTACTTC. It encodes CSANWGQGDQETQYF.

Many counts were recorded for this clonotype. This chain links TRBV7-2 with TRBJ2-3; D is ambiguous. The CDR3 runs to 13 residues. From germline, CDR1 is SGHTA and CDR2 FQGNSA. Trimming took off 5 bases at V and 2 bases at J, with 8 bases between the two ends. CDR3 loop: CASSPIITDTQYF. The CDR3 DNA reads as TGTGCCAGCAGCCCTATTATCACAGATACGCAGTATTTT.